A selection of T cell receptor beta chains follows, all from one sample in a study of chemoradiotherapy in HPV16-positive cancers. Sequenced by immunoSEQ multiplex PCR; TCRdb stores in-frame clones only, minus some. The sample has approximately 28,000 clones, over 80% seen once. Sequenced here: blood, sampled from a patient who underwent chemoradiotherapy. Receptors originate from a human donor with HPV-associated anogenital cancer. CDR3s leave out the opening cysteine and the closing phenylalanine or tryptophan.

TRBJ2-3,TRBV7-9,ASSLGWEDLDTQY
TRBJ2-7,TRBV6-5,ASSPNPGVEQY
TRBJ1-1,TRBV6-5,ASSYGGADTEAF
TRBJ2-3,TRBV7-9,ASSLAQGTNTQY
TRBJ1-1,TRBV6-5,ASSYSGGYNTEAF
TRBJ2-5,TRBV6-1,ASSGVSETQY
TRBJ2-5,TRBV5-1,ASSFRQAYQETQY
TRBJ2-1,TRBV5-1,ASSPAADTSYNEQF
TRBJ2-5,TRBV30,AWSGSWETQY
TRBJ1-3,TRBV5-1,ASSLAQGAAGNTIY
TRBJ1-2,TRBV18,ASSPGQGSYGYT
TRBJ1-1,TRBV5-1,ASSLYGSGLNTEAF
TRBJ2-1,TRBV2,ASTETSGDNEQF
TRBJ1-5,TRBV6-1,ASSDDSLNQPQH
TRBJ2-7,TRBV10-2,ASRPLAGGPEQY
TRBJ1-6,TRBV7-9,ASSLDDRGNSPLH
TRBJ2-3,TRBV14,ASSPSWGTDTQY